Shown below are 15 T cell receptor beta chains from a single sample sequenced in a study of shared clonotypes between healthy human individuals. The repertoire was sequenced with immunoSEQ multiplex PCR; TCRdb's copy has only in-frame clones and lacks some. The repertoire holds around 2.5 million clones, with 93% as singletons. Sample: naive CD4+ T cells from PBMCs. The subset was: CD45RA+ positively selected. Receptor source: a man between 18 and 35 years old in good health. Some clones in this sample may be carry-over from other donors' samples.

The J gene is TRBJ2-1, the V gene TRBV2; 10 bases map to TRBD1. The CDR3 runs to 14 residues. Germline V lookup: CDR1 SNHLY, CDR2 FYNNEI. V gave up 7 bases and J gave up 9 bases; unmatched junction bases: 9. As DNA, the CDR3 is TGTGCCAGCACTCCGGGGACAGGGGTTGGTGAGCAGTTCTTC. This gives the protein CASTPGTGVGEQFF.

This clone was observed once. The chain combines TRBV15 with TRBJ2-5, with 9 bases that match TRBD2. The V segment lost 4 bases and the J segment 2 bases; nucleotides outside the gene matches: 14. The CDR3 spans 18 residues. The germline CDR1 and CDR2 sequences are LNHNV and YYDKDF (reference sequence). CDR3 coding DNA: TGTGCCACCAGCAAACACCAAAGGAGCGGGAGGATACAAGAGACCCAGTACTTC. Protein product: CATSKHQRSGRIQETQYF.

The chain carries TRBV28 and TRBJ1-1, with D unclear. The CDR3 is made up of 14 amino acids. The germline gives CDR1 MDHEN, CDR2 SYDVKM. The V end lost 5 bases, the J end lost 5 bases, and 15 bases lay between the germline ends. Here the CDR3 DNA reads TGTGCCAGCAGTCCCATTCGGCGGGTGACTGAAGCTTTCTTT. It specifies CASSPIRRVTEAFF.

The chain employs TRBV4-1 and TRBJ1-3, with 8 bases aligning to TRBD1. CDR1 is MGHRA and CDR2 is YSYEKL in the germline V gene. V lost 0 bases to trimming and J lost 7 bases; unmatched junction nucleotides: 17. The CDR3 sequence is 19 residues long. CDR3 coding DNA: TGCGCCAGCAGCCAAGATATAGGACAGGGTACCCTTATCCAGAACACCATATATTTT. It is translated as CASSQDIGQGTLIQNTIYF.

Notes on this clone: Other DNA sequences in this sample translate to the same CDR3. This chain links TRBV5-1 with TRBJ1-1; 8 bases fit TRBD1. V dropped 4 bases and J dropped 0; count of bases not matched to a gene: 5. From germline, CDR1 is SGHRS and CDR2 YFSETQ. CDR3 length equals 15 residues. The CDR3 coding sequence is TGCGCCAGCAGCCGAGGACAGGGATTGAACACTGAAGCTTTCTTT. This gives the protein CASSRGQGLNTEAFF.

CDR3 bases: TGTGCCAGCAAGGGGCAGGGGGCGGTTGGCACTGAAGCTTTCTTT. Encoded protein: CASKGQGAVGTEAFF. V usage is TRBV7-9 and J usage is TRBJ1-1; 8 bases agree with TRBD1. Trimming at V came to 7 bases and at J to 4 bases, leaving 11 bases not matched to a gene. Germline assignment: CDR1 SEHNR and CDR2 FQNEAQ (reference sequence). This CDR3 spans 15 amino acids. Full variable domain (remainder filled in from reference TRBV7-9 and TRBJ1-1): DTGVSQNPRHKITKRGQNVTFRCDPISEHNRLYWYRQTLGQGPEFLTYFQNEAQLEKSRLLSDRFSAERPKGSFSTLEIQRTEQGDSAMYLCASKGQGAVGTEAFFGQGTRLTVV.

The genes are TRBV6-5 and TRBJ2-7; unclear D gene. With 0 bases removed from V and 9 bases from J, the gap between germline ends came to 15 bases. Per the germline V gene, CDR1 is MNHEY and CDR2 is SVGAGI. This CDR3 is built from 14 residues. CDR3 sequence (DNA): TGTGCCAGCAGTTACTCGGGCACCCGGTGGGGGCAGTACTTC. Translation: CASSYSGTRWGQYF.

The V call is TRBV28, the J call TRBJ1-3; 7 bases map to TRBD1. Germline trimming cut 5 bases from V and 1 base from J; bases unmatched to any gene: 5. The germline V gene has CDR1 MDHEN and CDR2 SYDVKM. This CDR3 spans 15 amino acids. The CDR3: CASSIPGQSGNTIYF. Here the CDR3 DNA reads TGTGCCAGCAGTATCCCGGGACAGTCTGGAAACACCATATATTTT. Full variable domain (rest looked up from reference TRBV28 and TRBJ1-3): DVKVTQSSRYLVKRTGEKVFLECVQDMDHENMFWYRQDPGLGLRLIYFSYDVKMKEKGDIPEGYSVSREKKERFSLILESASTNQTSMYLCASSIPGQSGNTIYFGEGSWLTVV.

The chain is built from TRBV5-1 and TRBJ1-3; 7 bases are shared with TRBD1. The CDR3 has 16 amino acids. Unmatched junction bases numbered 14, after V lost 0 bases and J lost 11 bases. Germline V lookup: CDR1 SGHRS, CDR2 YFSETQ. The CDR3 DNA is TGCGCCAGCAGCTTGGGTACAGGGGATATGACATCCTCCATATATTTT. Residues: CASSLGTGDMTSSIYF.

The chain recombines TRBV28 with TRBJ2-5; 11 bases are shared with TRBD2. This CDR3 spans 16 amino acids. The V and J ends lost 6 bases and 0 bases, in that order; junction bases with no gene match: 6. Germline loops: CDR1 MDHEN, CDR2 SYDVKM. The CDR3 nucleotides are TGTGCCAGCAGGGCGACTAGCGGGACATACCAAGAGACCCAGTACTTC. Its protein product is CASRATSGTYQETQYF.

This clone was counted a single time. The V and J genes are TRBV7-9 and TRBJ1-2, with D uncertain. The germline V gene has CDR1 SEHNR and CDR2 FQNEAQ (reference sequence). V shed 1 base and J shed 12 bases, with 6 bases lying between them. The CDR3 sequence is 10 residues long. In DNA, the CDR3 is TGTGCCAGCAGCTTAGTAAGGGACACCTTC. It encodes CASSLVRDTF. The whole variable domain, filled in from reference TRBV7-9 and TRBJ1-2, reads DTGVSQNPRHKITKRGQNVTFRCDPISEHNRLYWYRQTLGQGPEFLTYFQNEAQLEKSRLLSDRFSAERPKGSFSTLEIQRTEQGDSAMYLCASSLVRDTFGSGTRLTVV.

This chain joins TRBV28 and TRBJ2-2, with 7 bases fitting TRBD2. The germline V gene has CDR1 MDHEN and CDR2 SYDVKM. After removal of 2 bases from V and 5 bases from J, the junction contained 8 bases not matched to a gene. CDR3 size: 16 residues. The CDR3 loop is CASSLRSGGSTGELFF. CDR3 DNA sequence: TGTGCCAGCAGTTTAAGATCGGGCGGGAGTACCGGGGAGCTGTTTTTT.

V usage is TRBV28 and J usage is TRBJ2-7; 12 bases agree with TRBD2. V shed 4 bases, J shed 0 bases, and the junction held 4 bases outside the gene matches. This CDR3 is 16 amino acids long. The V gene's germline CDR1 is MDHEN and CDR2 SYDVKM. The CDR3 nucleotides are TGTGCCAGCAGTTCCCCGACTAGCGGGAGCTCCTACGAGCAGTACTTC. Translating gives CASSSPTSGSSYEQYF.

This clone was counted only a few times. The chain combines TRBV19 with TRBJ1-1; no clear D gene. The length of the CDR3 is 13 residues. V was cut by 3 bases and J by 1 base, with 6 bases left in between. Germline loops: CDR1 LNHDA, CDR2 SQIVND (reference sequence). The CDR3 DNA reads TGTGCCAGTAGTATCGGTAAGAACACTGAAGCTTTCTTT. Its protein is CASSIGKNTEAFF.

The CDR3 loop is CASSPASGTAYEQYF. CDR3 DNA sequence: TGTGCCAGCTCACCGGCTAGCGGGACAGCCTACGAGCAGTACTTC. The chain couples TRBV18 to TRBJ2-7, with 9 bases matching TRBD2. The V and J ends lost 3 bases and 2 bases, in that order; junction bases with no gene match: 5. Per the germline V gene, CDR1 is KGHSH and CDR2 is LQKENI. CDR3 length: 15 residues.